Presented here are 13 T cell receptor beta chains from one specimen sequenced in a study of T cell repertoires in cytomegalovirus infection. MiXCR, run by TCRdb on the reads, gives a single entry per CDR3 protein. Of roughly 990,000 distinct CDR3 sequences listed, roughly 31% are singletons. These receptors lack a known antigen. Sequenced here: cultured CD8+ T cells from PBMCs, sampled from culture after CMV antigen stimulation. The receptor set was obtained from a human donor in good health (CMV status not recorded). Some clones in this sample may be carry-over from other donors' samples.

The V call is TRBV5-5, the J call TRBJ2-1, with 10 bases aligning to TRBD1. J lost 4 bases, V lost 4 bases, and 8 bases had no gene match. The CDR3 consists of 16 residues. CDR1 is SGHKS, CDR2 YYEKEE, per germline (reference sequence). The CDR3 DNA sequence: TGTGCCAGCAGCCCTAAGGGACAGGGGACATACAATGAGCAGTTCTTC. This gives the protein CASSPKGQGTYNEQFF.

The chain couples TRBV11-2 to TRBJ1-2; no reliable D call. The germline CDR1 and CDR2 sequences are SGHAT and FQNNGV. V lost 0 bases and J lost 13, with 15 bases in between. The CDR3 contains 13 residues. CDR3 in amino acids: CASSLDGGLGITF. The CDR3 DNA is TGTGCCAGCAGCTTAGACGGTGGCCTGGGGATCACCTTC.

This clonotype was detected ten times or more. This chain uses TRBV4-1 with TRBJ1-1; D perhaps matches TRBD1 (5 bases). CDR1 is MGHRA, CDR2 YSYEKL, per germline. Trimming took off 0 bases at V and 0 bases at J, with 14 bases between the two ends. This CDR3 comprises 17 residues. CDR3 coding DNA: TGCGCCAGCAGCCAAGATCCTTTTGACAGTTTGAACACTGAAGCTTTCTTT. It translates to CASSQDPFDSLNTEAFF.

The chain has TRBV7-9 and TRBJ1-1; TRBD1 is a possible D gene (5 bases). V gave up 7 bases and J gave up 10 bases, with 19 bases separating them. CDR1 is SEHNR and CDR2 is FQNEAQ in the germline V gene (reference sequence). The CDR3 contains 13 residues. CDR3 amino acids: CASTSPGDLLAFF. CDR3 nucleotide sequence: TGTGCCAGCACCTCACCGGGGGATCTCTTAGCTTTCTTT.

This clonotype has a handful of counts. The chain recombines TRBV27 with TRBJ2-5; D is perhaps TRBD1 or TRBD2 (5 bases each). This CDR3 spans 13 amino acids. The V gene lost 6 bases and the J gene lost 0 bases, with 8 bases spanning the gap. In germline, CDR1 is MNHEY, CDR2 SMNVEV (reference sequence). The CDR3 reads CASSWGYQETQYF. The CDR3 DNA sequence: TGTGCCAGCAGCTGGGGGTACCAAGAGACCCAGTACTTC.

In its sample, this clonotype was seen many times. The chain carries TRBV7-8 and TRBJ1-1; D is undetermined. Trimming pared 2 bases from V and 4 bases from J, leaving 8 bases between. The CDR3 is made up of 13 amino acids. Germline V CDR1 and CDR2: SGHVS, FQNEAQ. The CDR3 DNA follows: TGTGCCAGCAGCTTAAAAGAGGCCACTGAAGCTTTCTTT. Its protein product is CASSLKEATEAFF. Filled out from reference TRBV7-8 and TRBJ1-1, the complete variable domain reads GAGVSQSPRYKVAKRGQDVALRCDPISGHVSLFWYQQALGQGPEFLTYFQNEAQLDKSGLPSDRFFAERPEGSVSTLKIQRTQQEDSAVYLCASSLKEATEAFFGQGTRLTVV.

This clonotype came up a few times. The chain joins TRBV28 to TRBJ1-2, with D unclear. CDR3 length equals 19 residues. Trimming left V 2 bases short and J 1 base short, with 23 bases between. Germline lookup yields CDR1 MDHEN and CDR2 SYDVKM. The CDR3 spells CASSLLAQAAGWINYGYTF. Written as DNA, the CDR3 is TGTGCCAGCAGTTTACTGGCCCAAGCGGCTGGGTGGATTAACTATGGCTACACCTTC.

This clonotype has just a few counts. The J gene is TRBJ1-1, the V gene TRBV12-3 or TRBV12-4; D is perhaps TRBD1 (5 bases). CDR3 size: 13 residues. V was cut by 6 bases and J by 4 bases, with 12 bases left in between. CDR3 DNA: TGTGCCAGCAGCCATACGGGGCCCACTGAAGCTTTCTTT. The encoded protein is CASSHTGPTEAFF.

The genes are TRBV6-2 or TRBV6-3 and TRBJ2-7; 8 bases match TRBD1. Germline V lookup: CDR1 MNHEY, CDR2 SVGEGT. CDR3 size: 13 residues. With V trimmed by 0 bases and J by 6 bases, 1 base remained unmatched. CDR3 residues: CASSYSGTGEQYV. The DNA of the CDR3 is TGTGCCAGCAGTTACTCGGGGACAGGCGAGCAGTACGTC.

V and J are TRBV6-1 and TRBJ2-3, with TRBD1 matching 8 bases. Germline lookup yields CDR1 MNHNS and CDR2 SASEGT. V lost 6 bases and J lost 4; bases outside the gene matches: 21. The CDR3 consists of 19 residues. The CDR3 loop reads CASSYKRDWTGPDPDTQYF. As DNA, the CDR3 is TGTGCCAGCAGCTACAAACGGGATTGGACAGGGCCTGATCCAGATACGCAGTATTTT.

The rearrangement joins TRBV7-6 to TRBJ1-1, with a tentative D call TRBD1 (6 bases). V was shortened by 2 bases and J by 5 bases, with 15 bases between the two germline ends. The length of the CDR3 is 15 residues. Looked up from germline, CDR1 is SGHVS and CDR2 is FNYEAQ. The CDR3 DNA is TGTGCCAGCAGCTTACTCTTCGGGGGCCGGACTGAAGCTTTCTTT. This sequence encodes CASSLLFGGRTEAFF.

This clonotype was picked up a small number of times. The genes are TRBV9 and TRBJ2-1; 9 bases are shared with TRBD1. The CDR3 has 16 amino acids. With V trimmed by 3 bases and J by 5 bases, 9 bases remained unmatched. The V gene's germline CDR1 is SGDLS and CDR2 YYNGEE. CDR3 nucleotides: TGTGCCAGCAGCGGAGGCCCGGGACAGGGACACAATGAGCAGTTCTTC. It translates to CASSGGPGQGHNEQFF.

This clonotype was seen a handful of times. The CDR3: CASSRRRAALYEQYV. DNA for the CDR3: TGTGCCAGCAGCCGACGCAGGGCAGCGTTATACGAGCAGTACGTC. This sequence joins TRBV6-2 or TRBV6-3 and TRBJ2-7; D is possibly TRBD1 (5 bases). The length of the CDR3 is 15 residues. The V end lost 6 bases, the J end lost 4 bases, and 19 bases lay between the germline ends. Germline V gene data show CDR1 as MNHEY and CDR2 as SVGEGT.